What follows describes a single T cell receptor beta chain. No antigen is known for it. Libraries were prepared by immunoSEQ multiplex PCR; TCRdb keeps only in-frame clonotypes and omits some of them. This table holds tens of thousands of clones, roughly nine tenths found once. This entry belongs to a study of T cell responses to AZD1222 COVID-19 vaccine. Study-level points and caveats: Repertoire sampling happened only post peak T cell response. Baseline antibody screening turned up just a handful of seropositive AZD1222 recipients.

The ends lost 4 bases at V and 8 bases at J; junction bases unmatched: 10. This CDR3 has 16 amino acids. Germline loops: CDR1 SGHTS, CDR2 YDEGEE. The chain links TRBV5-8 to TRBJ2-1; 12 positions agree with TRBD1. The sequence was collected from an adult who received the AZD1222 COVID-19 vaccine. The sample was peripheral blood, taken 28 days after the second AZD1222 dose. The CDR3 DNA reads TGTGCCAGCAGCCCGGGGACAGGGGGCCTTATTTATGAGCAGTTCTTC. This translates into CASSPGTGGLIYEQFF.